This T cell receptor beta chain originates from a study of blood T cells in healthy people across ages. Study-wide background: With template switching, about one barcoded beta molecule was captured per two T cells.

Trimming removed 0 bases at V and 5 bases at J, with 7 bases between. This CDR3 is 13 amino acids long. In germline, CDR1 is LGHDT, CDR2 YNNKEL (reference sequence). Study-wide points: Higher diversity, along with more naive CD4+ cells, distinguished long-lived donors from aged donors. What prevented conclusive comparison of naive and antigen-experienced cells was that PBMCs were unsorted. Nothing was known about donor CMV status, and this possibly confounded expanded clonotype changes.

Next came a second PCR, run for about 6 to 12 cycles, which used a sample-barcoded 5' primer along with a J-beta primer mix. TCRdb itself ran the 5' RACE reads through MiXCR, one entry per CDR3 protein. The data contain roughly 2 million distinct CDR3 sequences, roughly 49% of them singletons. This clonotype came up a few times. Its target is not known. This receptor was taken from a woman aged 40 to 55 in good health. The sequencing input was blood. The chain couples TRBV3-1 to TRBJ1-2; no clear D gene. The CDR3 DNA reads TGTGCCAGCAGCCAAGATAACAGATATGGCTACACCTTC. This codes for CASSQDNRYGYTF.